These 15 T cell receptor beta chains share one sample of origin, sequenced in a study of shared clonotypes between healthy human individuals. The method was immunoSEQ multiplex PCR; TCRdb's version includes in-frame clones alone and lacks a portion of them. This sample has about 1.5 million clones, with 95% to 99% found just once. The sample taken for sequencing was naive CD4+ T cells sorted from blood. Subset reported: CD45RA+ positively selected. All receptors derive from a man aged 25 to 45 in good health.

In its sample, this clone was seen a few times. This chain uses TRBV2 with TRBJ2-2; D gene ambiguous. There are 13 residues in the CDR3. Germline CDR1 is SNHLY and CDR2 is FYNNEI. Trimming stripped 4 bases from V and 4 bases from J, with 7 bases between. The CDR3 nucleotides read TGTGCCAGCAGTGTACAGTCCACCGGGGAGCTGTTTTTT. Translation gives CASSVQSTGELFF.

The rearrangement uses TRBV29-1 and TRBJ2-3; 9 bases agree with TRBD1. Germline V gene sequence: CDR1 SQVTM, CDR2 ANQGSEA. Losses at the gene ends were 4 bases for V and 6 bases for J; bases not matched to a gene: 8. This CDR3 contains 14 residues. CDR3 in DNA: TGCAGCGTTGCGAGGGACAGGGATACGGATACGCAGTATTTT. This sequence encodes CSVARDRDTDTQYF.

This chain links TRBV11-3 with TRBJ2-1; TRBD1 or TRBD2 may be the D gene (5 bases each). Trimming removed 3 bases at V and 12 bases at J, with 18 bases between. The CDR3 runs to 14 residues. The germline V gene encodes CDR1 SGHNT and CDR2 YENEEA. CDR3 in DNA: TGTGCCAGCAGCTTGGGGATAGACGGGGCAGGGCAGTTCTTC. Translated: CASSLGIDGAGQFF.

The V call is TRBV28, the J call TRBJ1-5; D is possibly TRBD1 (5 bases). The CDR3 sequence is 12 residues long. Trimming left V 6 bases short and J 5 bases short, with 8 bases between. The germline gives CDR1 MDHEN, CDR2 SYDVKM. CDR3 loop: CASRQGYQPQHF. As DNA, the CDR3 is TGTGCCAGCAGGCAGGGCTATCAGCCCCAGCATTTT. Based on the CDR3 plus reference TRBV28 and TRBJ1-5, the full variable domain is DVKVTQSSRYLVKRTGEKVFLECVQDMDHENMFWYRQDPGLGLRLIYFSYDVKMKEKGDIPEGYSVSREKKERFSLILESASTNQTSMYLCASRQGYQPQHFGDGTRLSIL.

This rearrangement joins TRBV11-2 to TRBJ1-1; D is unclear. In germline, CDR1 is SGHAT, CDR2 FQNNGV. Between the trimmed V and J ends, which lost 5 bases and 6 bases, there was a span of 22 bases. This CDR3 is 16 amino acids long. CDR3 in DNA: TGTGCCAGCAGCAAACTGTGGACGAGCTCGACCGCTGAAGCTTTCTTT. It yields the protein CASSKLWTSSTAEAFF.

V gene TRBV11-2 combines with J gene TRBJ2-7; a weak D match, TRBD1 (6 bases). Germline loops: CDR1 SGHAT, CDR2 FQNNGV. The CDR3 consists of 15 residues. Deletions cut 5 bases from V and 3 bases from J, with 17 bases between. The CDR3 region has the DNA TGTGCCAGCAGCCGACCCACAGGGTGGGGCTACGAGCAGTACTTC. Translated, it gives CASSRPTGWGYEQYF.

V and J are TRBV6-1 and TRBJ1-4; no reliable D call. CDR3 length equals 12 residues. Deletions cut 4 bases from V and 7 bases from J, with 7 bases between. Looked up from germline, CDR1 is MNHNS and CDR2 is SASEGT. The DNA for the CDR3 is TGTGCCAGCAGTGCATCCCCTGAAAAACTGTTTTTT. Amino acid sequence: CASSASPEKLFF.

J is TRBJ2-5 and V is TRBV18; D is ambiguous. Germline V lookup: CDR1 KGHSH, CDR2 LQKENI. This CDR3 is built from 14 residues. With 2 bases removed from V and 2 bases from J, the gap between germline ends came to 9 bases. CDR3 sequence reads: CASSPIGSQETQYF. The CDR3 region has the DNA TGTGCCAGCTCACCAATAGGGTCTCAAGAGACCCAGTACTTC. The entire variable domain, with the rest obtained from reference TRBV18 and TRBJ2-5, is as follows: NAGVMQNPRHLVRRRGQEARLRCSPMKGHSHVYWYRQLPEEGLKFMVYLQKENIIDESGMPKERFSAEFPKEGPSILRIQQVVRGDSAAYFCASSPIGSQETQYFGPGTRLLVL.

V and J are TRBV5-6 and TRBJ1-5, with 11 bases aligning to TRBD1. The germline CDR1 and CDR2 sequences are SGHDT and YYEEEE. V shed 4 bases and J 5 bases; nucleotides not matched to a gene: 5. The CDR3 is 15 residues long. The CDR3 sequence is CASSEWTGGDQPQHF. CDR3 nucleotides: TGTGCCAGCAGCGAATGGACAGGGGGCGATCAGCCCCAGCATTTT.

This rearrangement joins TRBV2 to TRBJ1-1, with D possibly being TRBD1 (6 bases). Per the germline V gene, CDR1 is SNHLY and CDR2 is FYNNEI. V was trimmed by 6 bases and J by 5 bases, leaving 16 bases between them. CDR3 length: 14 residues. The chain's CDR3 is CASRSEGGSTEAFF. Here the CDR3 DNA reads TGTGCCAGCAGATCCGAGGGGGGCAGTACTGAAGCTTTCTTT.

This sequence joins TRBV5-5 and TRBJ1-1; 10 bases fit TRBD1. There are 16 residues in the CDR3. J was trimmed by 7 bases and V by 10 bases; bases with no gene match: 19. Germline V gene sequence: CDR1 SGHKS, CDR2 YYEKEE (reference sequence). DNA for the CDR3: TGTGCCTCAAGACAGGGGGCTTCTCCGGGTCCTGGTGAAGCTTTCTTT. Translation: CASRQGASPGPGEAFF.

This chain joins TRBV7-2 and TRBJ1-5, with a weak D call TRBD1 (5 bases). V lost 5 bases to trimming and J lost 6 bases, with 11 bases between them. CDR3 length: 13 residues. Germline V gives CDR1 SGHTA, CDR2 FQGNSA. CDR3: CASSMDIRQPQHF. The CDR3 nucleotides are TGTGCCAGCAGCATGGACATACGTCAGCCCCAGCATTTT.

CDR3 sequence: CASSSREFSYEQYF. The CDR3 coding sequence is TGTGCCAGCTCATCTCGGGAGTTCTCCTACGAGCAGTACTTC. V and J are TRBV18 and TRBJ2-5; D is perhaps TRBD2 (6 bases). The J call may be faulty, since TRBJ2-7 better matches the DNA end. Germline loops: CDR1 KGHSH, CDR2 LQKENI. The CDR3 is 14 amino acids.

The chain recombines TRBV4-2 with TRBJ2-3; 7 bases map to TRBD2. The junction had 6 bases not matched to a gene; V was cut back by 1 base and J by 2 bases. This CDR3 comprises 16 residues. Germline assignment: CDR1 LGHNA and CDR2 YNFKEQ. In DNA form, the CDR3 reads TGTGCCAGCAGCCAAGTGCTAGCGGACAACACAGATACGCAGTATTTT. Translating gives CASSQVLADNTDTQYF.

This chain joins TRBV5-4 and TRBJ2-5, with TRBD2 identical over 14 bases. The CDR3 totals 18 residues. The germline V gene has CDR1 SGHNT and CDR2 YYREEE (reference sequence). The trim removed 4 bases at V and 5 bases at J, leaving 13 bases unmatched. As DNA, the CDR3 is TGTGCCAGCAGCGGGACTAGCGGGAGAAGACTGTCGGGGGAGACCCAGTACTTC. Translation: CASSGTSGRRLSGETQYF. The full variable domain, with the rest looked up from reference TRBV5-4 and TRBJ2-5, is ETGVTQSPTHLIKTRGQQVTLRCSSQSGHNTVSWYQQALGQGPQFIFQYYREEENGRGNFPPRFSGLQFPNYSSELNVNALELDDSALYLCASSGTSGRRLSGETQYFGPGTRLLVL.